The subject of this entry is one T cell receptor beta chain. Authors' processing steps: Reference gene primer amplification in the assay estimated nucleated cell counts. Clones were read by immunoSEQ multiplex PCR, and TCRdb kept only the in-frame ones, dropping some. V, J and clone size reflect that table, while D and trimming were determined from the DNA. In the table there are around 140,000 clones, around 88% of which are singletons. CDR1 is SGHTA and CDR2 is FQGTGA in the germline V gene. The V and J ends lost 0 bases and 14 bases, in that order; junction bases with no gene match: 5. The CDR3 sequence is 14 residues long. The data belong to a study of blood T cell repertoires in COVID-19. Study-wide context: Both acute and convalescent COVID-19 samples were obtained from the United States, Italy and Spain. T cells, B-cell-depleted T cells, or PBMCs supplied cDNA or gDNA.

This TCR derives from a woman aged 55 to 70 with acute or convalescent COVID-19. The source material was peripheral blood. This rearrangement joins TRBV7-3 to TRBJ2-1; 12 nucleotides match TRBD2. CDR3 sequence (DNA): TGTGCCAGCAGCTTAACGCCTAGCGGGGGGGTGGAGTTCTTC. Protein: CASSLTPSGGVEFF.